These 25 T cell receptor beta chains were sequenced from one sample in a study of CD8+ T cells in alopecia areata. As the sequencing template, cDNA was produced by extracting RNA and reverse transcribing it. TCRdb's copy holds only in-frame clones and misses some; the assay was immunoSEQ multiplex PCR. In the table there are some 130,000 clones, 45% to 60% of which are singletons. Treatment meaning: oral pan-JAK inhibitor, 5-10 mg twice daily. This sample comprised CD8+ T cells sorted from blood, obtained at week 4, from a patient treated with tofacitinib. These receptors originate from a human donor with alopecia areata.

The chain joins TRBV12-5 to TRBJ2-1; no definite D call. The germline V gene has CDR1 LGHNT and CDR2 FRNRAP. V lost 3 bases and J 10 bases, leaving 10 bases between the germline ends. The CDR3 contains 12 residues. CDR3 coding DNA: TGTGCTAGTGGTTTTCCGCAATGGGAGCAGTTCTTC. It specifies CASGFPQWEQFF.

The CDR3 loop reads CASSLVTAQETQYF. The CDR3 nucleotides are TGTGCCAGCAGCTTAGTAACGGCCCAAGAGACCCAGTACTTC. The rearrangement uses TRBV7-8 and TRBJ2-5; D is undetermined. Germline V gene lookup returns CDR1 SGHVS and CDR2 FQNEAQ. This CDR3 has 14 residues. V was trimmed by 1 base and J by 1 base, leaving 7 bases between them.

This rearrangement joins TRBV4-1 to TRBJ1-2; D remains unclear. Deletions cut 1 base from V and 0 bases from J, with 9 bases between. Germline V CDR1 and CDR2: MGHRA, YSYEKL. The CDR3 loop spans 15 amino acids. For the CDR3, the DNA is TGCGCCAGCAGCCAAGGGCTTCAGCCTAACTATGGCTACACCTTC. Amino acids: CASSQGLQPNYGYTF.

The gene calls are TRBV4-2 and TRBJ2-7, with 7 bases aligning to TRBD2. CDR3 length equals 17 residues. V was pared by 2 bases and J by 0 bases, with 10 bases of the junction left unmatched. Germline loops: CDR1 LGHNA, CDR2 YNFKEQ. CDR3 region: CASSQTQAGTFSYEQYF. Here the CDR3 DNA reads TGTGCCAGCAGCCAAACCCAAGCGGGGACCTTCTCCTACGAGCAGTACTTC.

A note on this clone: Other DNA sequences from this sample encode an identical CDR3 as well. The CDR3 protein is CASSPGGDEQYF. The CDR3 nucleotides read TGTGCCAGCAGCCCCGGGGGGGACGAGCAGTACTTC. The rearrangement uses TRBV5-6 and TRBJ2-7, with 8 bases that match TRBD2. Germline CDR1 and CDR2: SGHDT and YYEEEE. Losses at the gene ends were 4 bases for V and 5 bases for J; bases not matched to a gene: 2. This CDR3 has 12 residues.

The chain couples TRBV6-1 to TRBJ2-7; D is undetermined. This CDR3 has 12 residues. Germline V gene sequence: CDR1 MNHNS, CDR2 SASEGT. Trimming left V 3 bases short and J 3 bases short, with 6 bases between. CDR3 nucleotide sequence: TGTGCCAGCAGTGACGGCGACTACGAGCAGTACTTC. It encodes CASSDGDYEQYF.

The DNA for the CDR3 is TGTGCCAGCAGAAATCACAGGACCGCAACTAATGAAAAACTGTTTTTT. It codes for CASRNHRTATNEKLFF. The chain uses TRBV6-6 and TRBJ1-4, with a weak D call TRBD1 (5 bases). The CDR3 loop spans 16 amino acids. V was pared by 6 bases and J by 0 bases, with 14 bases between. Germline V gene lookup returns CDR1 MNHNY and CDR2 SVGAGI (reference sequence).

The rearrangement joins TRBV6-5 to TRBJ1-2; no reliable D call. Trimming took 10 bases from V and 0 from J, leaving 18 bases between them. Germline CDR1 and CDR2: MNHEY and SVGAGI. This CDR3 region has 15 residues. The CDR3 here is CATLDRSEANYGYTF. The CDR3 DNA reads TGTGCCACCCTGGACCGCTCGGAAGCTAACTATGGCTACACCTTC.

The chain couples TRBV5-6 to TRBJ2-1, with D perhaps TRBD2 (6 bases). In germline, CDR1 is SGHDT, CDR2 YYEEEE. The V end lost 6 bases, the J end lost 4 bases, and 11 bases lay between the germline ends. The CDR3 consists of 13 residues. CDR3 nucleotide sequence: TGTGCCAGCACCCTGGGGGGATACAATGAGCAGTTCTTC. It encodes CASTLGGYNEQFF.

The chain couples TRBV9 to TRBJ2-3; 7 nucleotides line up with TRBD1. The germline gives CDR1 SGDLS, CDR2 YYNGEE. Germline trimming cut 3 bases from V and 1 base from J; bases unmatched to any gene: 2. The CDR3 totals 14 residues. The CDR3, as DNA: TGTGCCAGCAGCGGACAGGGCCGCACAGATACGCAGTATTTT. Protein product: CASSGQGRTDTQYF.

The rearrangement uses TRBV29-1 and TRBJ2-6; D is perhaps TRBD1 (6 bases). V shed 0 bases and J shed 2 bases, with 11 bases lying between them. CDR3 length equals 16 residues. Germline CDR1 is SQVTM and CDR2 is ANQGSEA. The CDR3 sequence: CSVEDPEGAGANVLTF. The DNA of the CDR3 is TGCAGCGTTGAAGATCCTGAGGGGGCTGGGGCCAACGTCCTGACTTTC.

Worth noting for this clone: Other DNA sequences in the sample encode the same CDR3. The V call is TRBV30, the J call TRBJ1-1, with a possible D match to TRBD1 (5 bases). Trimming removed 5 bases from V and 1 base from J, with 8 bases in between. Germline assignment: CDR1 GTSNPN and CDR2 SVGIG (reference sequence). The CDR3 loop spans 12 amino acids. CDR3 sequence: CAWGTGNTEAFF. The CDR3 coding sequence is TGTGCCTGGGGAACAGGGAACACTGAAGCTTTCTTT.

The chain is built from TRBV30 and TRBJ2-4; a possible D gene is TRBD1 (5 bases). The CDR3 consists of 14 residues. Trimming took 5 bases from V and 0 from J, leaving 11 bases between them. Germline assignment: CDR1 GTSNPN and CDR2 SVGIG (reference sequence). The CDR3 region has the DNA TGTGCCTGGGAAGACAGTCTAGCCAAAAACATTCAGTACTTC. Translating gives CAWEDSLAKNIQYF.

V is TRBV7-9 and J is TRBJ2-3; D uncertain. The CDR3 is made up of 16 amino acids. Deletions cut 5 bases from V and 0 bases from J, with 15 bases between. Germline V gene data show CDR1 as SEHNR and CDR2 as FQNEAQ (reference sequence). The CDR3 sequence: CASSPSRRTSTDTQYF. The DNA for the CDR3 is TGTGCCAGCAGCCCATCCCGAAGAACTAGCACAGATACGCAGTATTTT.

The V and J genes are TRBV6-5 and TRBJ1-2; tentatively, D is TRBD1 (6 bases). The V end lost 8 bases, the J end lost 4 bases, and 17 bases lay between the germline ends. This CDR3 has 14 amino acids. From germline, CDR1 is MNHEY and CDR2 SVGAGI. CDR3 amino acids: CASQTGATPYGYTF. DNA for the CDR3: TGTGCCAGCCAAACGGGGGCGACACCCTATGGCTACACCTTC.

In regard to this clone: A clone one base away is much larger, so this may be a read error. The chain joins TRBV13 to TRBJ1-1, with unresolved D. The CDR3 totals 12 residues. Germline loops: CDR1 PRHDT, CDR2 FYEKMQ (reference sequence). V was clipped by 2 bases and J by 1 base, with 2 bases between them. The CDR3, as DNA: TGTGCCAGCAGCTTAACGAACACTGAAGCTTTCTTT. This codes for CASSLTNTEAFF.

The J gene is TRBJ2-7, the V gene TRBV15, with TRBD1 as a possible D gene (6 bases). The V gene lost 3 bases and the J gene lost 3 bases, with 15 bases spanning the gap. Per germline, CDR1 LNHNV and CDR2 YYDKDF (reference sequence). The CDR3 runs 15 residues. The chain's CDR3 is CATSSSRTAYYEQYF. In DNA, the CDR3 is TGTGCCACCAGCAGTAGCCGGACAGCTTACTACGAGCAGTACTTC.

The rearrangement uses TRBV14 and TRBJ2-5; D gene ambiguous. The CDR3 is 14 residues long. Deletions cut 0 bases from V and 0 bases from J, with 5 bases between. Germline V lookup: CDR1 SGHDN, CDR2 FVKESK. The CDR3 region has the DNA TGTGCCAGCAGCCAAGACAGGTACCAAGAGACCCAGTACTTC. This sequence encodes CASSQDRYQETQYF.

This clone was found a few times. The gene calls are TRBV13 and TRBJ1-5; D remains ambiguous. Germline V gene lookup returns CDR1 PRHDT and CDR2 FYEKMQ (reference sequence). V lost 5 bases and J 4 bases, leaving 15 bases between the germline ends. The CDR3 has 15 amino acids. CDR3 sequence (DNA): TGTGCCAGCAGCCATTCCGGGGAGCCAAATCAGCCCCAGCATTTT. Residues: CASSHSGEPNQPQHF.

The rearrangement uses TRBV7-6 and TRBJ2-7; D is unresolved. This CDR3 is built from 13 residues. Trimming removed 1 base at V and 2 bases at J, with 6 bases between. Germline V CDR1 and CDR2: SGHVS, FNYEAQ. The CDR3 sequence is CASSLGRTYEQYF. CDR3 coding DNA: TGTGCCAGCAGCTTAGGACGGACCTACGAGCAGTACTTC.

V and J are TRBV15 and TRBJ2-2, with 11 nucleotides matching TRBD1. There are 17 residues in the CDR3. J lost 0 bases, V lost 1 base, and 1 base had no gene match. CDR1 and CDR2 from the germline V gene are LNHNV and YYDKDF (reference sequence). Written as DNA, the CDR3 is TGTGCCACCAGCAGAGCGGACAGGGGGCCGAACACCGGGGAGCTGTTTTTT. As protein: CATSRADRGPNTGELFF. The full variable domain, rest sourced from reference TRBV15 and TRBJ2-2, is DAMVIQNPRYQVTQFGKPVTLSCSQTLNHNVMYWYQQKSSQAPKLLFHYYDKDFNNEADTPDNFQSRRPNTSFCFLDIRSPGLGDTAMYLCATSRADRGPNTGELFFGEGSRLTVL.

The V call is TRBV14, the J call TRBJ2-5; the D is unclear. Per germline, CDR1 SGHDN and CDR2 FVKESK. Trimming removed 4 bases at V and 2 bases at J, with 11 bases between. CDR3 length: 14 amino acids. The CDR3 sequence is CASSRGRFQETQYF. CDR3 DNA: TGTGCCAGCAGCCGCGGACGATTTCAAGAGACCCAGTACTTC.

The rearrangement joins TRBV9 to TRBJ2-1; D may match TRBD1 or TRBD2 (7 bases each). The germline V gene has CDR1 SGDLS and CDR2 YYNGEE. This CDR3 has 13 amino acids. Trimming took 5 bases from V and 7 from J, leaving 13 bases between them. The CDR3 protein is CASRSGGANEQFF. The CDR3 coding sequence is TGTGCCAGCAGGTCAGGGGGGGCGAATGAGCAGTTCTTC.

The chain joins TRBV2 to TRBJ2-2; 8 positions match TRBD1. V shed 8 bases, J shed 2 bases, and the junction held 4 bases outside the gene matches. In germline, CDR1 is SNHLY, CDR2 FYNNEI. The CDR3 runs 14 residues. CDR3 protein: CASQGQGNTGELFF. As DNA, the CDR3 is TGTGCCAGCCAAGGACAGGGTAACACCGGGGAGCTGTTTTTT.

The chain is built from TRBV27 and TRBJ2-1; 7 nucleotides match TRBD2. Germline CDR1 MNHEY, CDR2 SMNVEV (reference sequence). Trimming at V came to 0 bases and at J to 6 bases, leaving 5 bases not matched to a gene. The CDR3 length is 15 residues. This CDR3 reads CASSLSAGKGNEQFF. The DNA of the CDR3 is TGTGCCAGCAGTTTATCAGCGGGGAAAGGCAATGAGCAGTTCTTC.